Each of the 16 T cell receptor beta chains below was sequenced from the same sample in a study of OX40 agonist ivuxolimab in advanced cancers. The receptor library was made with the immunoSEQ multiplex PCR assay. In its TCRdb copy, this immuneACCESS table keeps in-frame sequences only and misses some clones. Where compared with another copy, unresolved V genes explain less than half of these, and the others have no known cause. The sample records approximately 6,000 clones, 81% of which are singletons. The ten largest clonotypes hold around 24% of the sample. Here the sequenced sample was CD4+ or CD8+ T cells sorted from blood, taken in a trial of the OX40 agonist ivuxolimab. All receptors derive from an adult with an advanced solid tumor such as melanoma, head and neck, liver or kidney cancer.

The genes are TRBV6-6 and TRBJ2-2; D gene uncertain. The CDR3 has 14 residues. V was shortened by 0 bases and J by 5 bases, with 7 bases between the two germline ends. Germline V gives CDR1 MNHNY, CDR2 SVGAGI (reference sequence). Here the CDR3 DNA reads TGTGCCAGCAGTTACTCTATCCAAACCGGGGAGCTGTTTTTT. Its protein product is CASSYSIQTGELFF.

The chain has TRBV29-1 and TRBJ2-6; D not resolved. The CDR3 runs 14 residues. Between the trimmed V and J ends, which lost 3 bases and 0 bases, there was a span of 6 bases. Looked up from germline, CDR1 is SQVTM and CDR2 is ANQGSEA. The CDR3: CSVDEVSGANVLTF. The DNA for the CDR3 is TGCAGCGTTGATGAGGTCTCTGGGGCCAACGTCCTGACTTTC.

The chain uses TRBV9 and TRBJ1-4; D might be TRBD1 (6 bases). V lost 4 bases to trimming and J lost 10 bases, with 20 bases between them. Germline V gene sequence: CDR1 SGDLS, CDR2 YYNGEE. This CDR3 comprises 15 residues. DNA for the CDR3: TGTGCCAGCAGCCCACATCCCGGAGGAGGGGGAAAACTGTTTTTT. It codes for CASSPHPGGGGKLFF.

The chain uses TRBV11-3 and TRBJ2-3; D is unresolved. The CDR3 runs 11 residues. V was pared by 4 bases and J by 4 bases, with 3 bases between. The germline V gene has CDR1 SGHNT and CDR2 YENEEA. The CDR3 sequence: CASSSADTQYF. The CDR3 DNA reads TGTGCCAGCAGCTCGGCAGATACGCAGTATTTT.

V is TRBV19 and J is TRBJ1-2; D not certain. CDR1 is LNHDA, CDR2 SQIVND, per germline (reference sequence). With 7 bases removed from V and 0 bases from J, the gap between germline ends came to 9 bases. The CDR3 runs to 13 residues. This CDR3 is CASTDLANYGYTF. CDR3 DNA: TGTGCCAGTACGGACTTAGCTAACTATGGCTACACCTTC.

The DNA for the CDR3 is TGTGCCAGCAGCGTAGTGTCCCCGAACACTGAAGCTTTCTTT. Its translation is CASSVVSPNTEAFF. The gene calls are TRBV9 and TRBJ1-1, with unresolved D. The V gene lost 0 bases and the J gene lost 1 base, with 7 bases spanning the gap. CDR1 is SGDLS and CDR2 is YYNGEE in the germline V gene. The CDR3 sequence is 14 residues long.

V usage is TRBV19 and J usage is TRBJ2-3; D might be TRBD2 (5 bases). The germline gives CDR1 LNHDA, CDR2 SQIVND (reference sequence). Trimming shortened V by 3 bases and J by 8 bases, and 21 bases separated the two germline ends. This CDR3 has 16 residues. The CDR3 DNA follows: TGTGCCAGTAGTATGCATAACGAGGAGCTCGGGGTTACGCAGTATTTT. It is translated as CASSMHNEELGVTQYF.

In nucleotides, the CDR3 is TGTGCCAGCAGCTTAGGGGGCCCTAATGAGCAGTTCTTC. Amino acid sequence: CASSLGGPNEQFF. The chain has TRBV11-2 and TRBJ2-1; the D gene is possibly TRBD1 (5 bases). Trimming cost V 1 base and J 7 bases, with 8 bases left between them. Germline assignment: CDR1 SGHAT and CDR2 FQNNGV. The CDR3 covers 13 residues.

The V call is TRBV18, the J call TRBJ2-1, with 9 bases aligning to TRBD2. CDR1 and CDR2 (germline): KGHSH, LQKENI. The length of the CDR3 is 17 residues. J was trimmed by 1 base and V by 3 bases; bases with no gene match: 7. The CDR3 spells CASSPIWRGGSYNEQFF. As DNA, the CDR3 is TGTGCCAGCTCACCCATCTGGCGGGGGGGGTCCTACAATGAGCAGTTCTTC.

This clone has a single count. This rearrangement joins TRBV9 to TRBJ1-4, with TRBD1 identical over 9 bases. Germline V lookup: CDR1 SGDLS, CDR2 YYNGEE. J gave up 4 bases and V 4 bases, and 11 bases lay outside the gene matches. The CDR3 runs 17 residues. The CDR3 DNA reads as TGTGCCAGCAGCCCCTCGACAGGGGGGAGGAATAATGAAAAACTGTTTTTT. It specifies CASSPSTGGRNNEKLFF.

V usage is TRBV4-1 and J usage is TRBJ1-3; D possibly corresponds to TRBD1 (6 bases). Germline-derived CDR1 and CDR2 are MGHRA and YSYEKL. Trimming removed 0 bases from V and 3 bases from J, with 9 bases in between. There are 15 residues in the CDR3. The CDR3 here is CASSQEGRGGNTIYF. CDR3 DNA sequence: TGCGCCAGCAGCCAAGAGGGCAGGGGTGGAAACACCATATATTTT.

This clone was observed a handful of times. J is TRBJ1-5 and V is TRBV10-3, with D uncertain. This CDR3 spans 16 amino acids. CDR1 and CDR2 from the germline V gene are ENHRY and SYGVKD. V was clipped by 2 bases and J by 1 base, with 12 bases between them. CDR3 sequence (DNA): TGTGCCATCAGTGAGATGGGGAATGGGAGCAATCAGCCCCAGCATTTT. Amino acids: CAISEMGNGSNQPQHF.

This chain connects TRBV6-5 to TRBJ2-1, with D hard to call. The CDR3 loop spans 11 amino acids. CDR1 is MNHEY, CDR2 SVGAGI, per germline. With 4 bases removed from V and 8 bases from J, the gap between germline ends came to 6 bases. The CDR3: CASSFRHEQFF. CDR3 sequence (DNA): TGTGCCAGCAGTTTCAGACATGAGCAGTTCTTC.

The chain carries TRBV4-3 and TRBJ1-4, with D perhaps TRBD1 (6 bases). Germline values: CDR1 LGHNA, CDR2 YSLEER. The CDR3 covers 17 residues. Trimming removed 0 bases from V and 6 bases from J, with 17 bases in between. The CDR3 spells CASSQDGDIQLYEKLFF. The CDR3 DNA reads TGCGCCAGCAGCCAAGATGGGGACATCCAATTGTATGAAAAACTGTTTTTT.

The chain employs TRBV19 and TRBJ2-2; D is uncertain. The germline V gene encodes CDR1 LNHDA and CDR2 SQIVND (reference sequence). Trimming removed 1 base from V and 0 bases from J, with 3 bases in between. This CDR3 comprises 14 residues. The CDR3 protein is CASSIVANTGELFF. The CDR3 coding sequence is TGTGCCAGTAGTATAGTAGCGAACACCGGGGAGCTGTTTTTT.

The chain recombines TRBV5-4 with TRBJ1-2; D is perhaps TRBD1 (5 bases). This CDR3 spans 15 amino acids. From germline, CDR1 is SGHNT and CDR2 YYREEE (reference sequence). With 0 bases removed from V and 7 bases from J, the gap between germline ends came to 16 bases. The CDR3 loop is CASSLVEGKVRGYTF. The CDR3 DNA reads TGTGCCAGCAGCTTGGTGGAGGGGAAGGTTCGTGGCTACACCTTC. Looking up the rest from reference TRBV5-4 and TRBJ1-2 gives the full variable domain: ETGVTQSPTHLIKTRGQQVTLRCSSQSGHNTVSWYQQALGQGPQFIFQYYREEENGRGNFPPRFSGLQFPNYSSELNVNALELDDSALYLCASSLVEGKVRGYTFGSGTRLTVV.